The rows below give T cell receptor beta chains drawn from one sample of a study of blood T cell repertoires in COVID-19. The repertoire was sequenced with immunoSEQ multiplex PCR; TCRdb's copy has only in-frame clones and lacks some. The table lists around 100,000 clones, approximately 93% of them singletons. The specimen was peripheral blood. Every receptor here comes from a man aged 50-59 years with active COVID-19. The CDR3 runs from the conserved cysteine through the conserved F or W. The D gene is left open where the match is weak. Rows give clone size only sometimes, using once, few, many, or a class for an expanded clone.

CDR3nt,CDR3aa,d_gene,abundance,j_gene,v_gene
TGTGCCAGCAGCCCTAGCGGATACACCGGGGAGCTGTTTTTT,CASSPSGYTGELFF,TRBD2,.,TRBJ2-2,TRBV7-9
TGTGCCAGCAGCCGGCAGGGAGGTGATCAGCCCCAGCATTTT,CASSRQGGDQPQHF,.,few,TRBJ1-5,TRBV7-2
TGTGCCAGCAGTCTACGGGACACGGGGGGTTCACCCCTCCACTTT,CASSLRDTGGSPLHF,.,.,TRBJ1-6,TRBV2
TGTGCCAGCAGTAAACAGGGGCCAACGGGTACGCAGTATTTT,CASSKQGPTGTQYF,TRBD1,.,TRBJ2-3,TRBV6-5
TGTGCCAGCAGTTGGACTCGCACAGATACGCAGTATTTT,CASSWTRTDTQYF,.,.,TRBJ2-3,TRBV12-3/TRBV12-4
TGTGCCAGCAGCGCCTCTAGCGGGCGGTACAATGAGCAGTTCTTC,CASSASSGRYNEQFF,TRBD2,.,TRBJ2-1,TRBV5-8
TGTGCCAGCAGCCAAGATCCCGACGGCCCCAGGGGGGAGTTCTTC,CASSQDPDGPRGEFF,.,.,TRBJ2-1,TRBV4-2
TGTGCCAGCAGTTTACTGCCCCGGGGGGAGCTGTTTTTT,CASSLLPRGELFF,.,.,TRBJ2-2,TRBV12-3/TRBV12-4
TGTGCCAGCATAGGAGGGCCCAACACTGAAGCTTTCTTT,CASIGGPNTEAFF,.,.,TRBJ1-1,TRBV5-6
TGTGCCAGCTCACCAACAGGGGGTATCACTGAAGCTTTCTTT,CASSPTGGITEAFF,TRBD1,.,TRBJ1-1,TRBV18
TGTGCCAGCAGCGCAAGACAGGGGACGCAGTATTTT,CASSARQGTQYF,TRBD1,.,TRBJ2-3,TRBV11-2
TGTGCCAGCAGCCGACCGGGACAGGGGGATTCACCCCTCCACTTT,CASSRPGQGDSPLHF,TRBD1,.,TRBJ1-6,TRBV27
TGTGCCAGCAGTCACGGACACTACGAGCAGTACTTC,CASSHGHYEQYF,.,.,TRBJ2-7,TRBV6-5
TGTGCCAGCAGCACTGGACTAGACAATGAGCAGTTCTTC,CASSTGLDNEQFF,TRBD2,.,TRBJ2-1,TRBV27
TGTGCCAGCAGTCGGCCGGGACAGGGGTCCGGGGAGCTGTTTTTT,CASSRPGQGSGELFF,TRBD1,.,TRBJ2-2,TRBV28
TGTGCCAGCAGCGTAGGCCGCGGGGTGATTTTCTTT,CASSVGRGVIFF,.,.,TRBJ1-1,TRBV9
TGTGCCAGCAGCTTCGACCGGGGTGTAAGTGGGGCCAACGTCCTGACTTTC,CASSFDRGVSGANVLTF,.,.,TRBJ2-6,TRBV5-8
TGTGCCACCAGCCCGGGACTAGCGATCAATGAGCAGTTCTTC,CATSPGLAINEQFF,TRBD2,.,TRBJ2-1,TRBV24-1
TGTGCCAGCTCAACAATGCGGAGGGGTAATAGCAATCAGCCCCAGCATTTT,CASSTMRRGNSNQPQHF,.,few,TRBJ1-5,TRBV28
TGCGCCAGCAGTGAGGGGCTAGCGGGAGGGCCAAGAGAGACCCAGTACTTC,CASSEGLAGGPRETQYF,TRBD2,.,TRBJ2-5,TRBV10-1
TGTGCCAGCAGCAACGGAGGGTCCTATAATTCACCCCTCCACTTT,CASSNGGSYNSPLHF,.,.,TRBJ1-6,TRBV7-8
TGTGCCAGCAGCTTTGGATCGAGACAGGGGGAAGATGGCTACACCTTC,CASSFGSRQGEDGYTF,TRBD1,.,TRBJ1-2,TRBV7-3
TGTGCCAGCAGCCACTTTCGCGGGACTGAAGCTTTCTTT,CASSHFRGTEAFF,.,.,TRBJ1-1,TRBV6-5
TGTGCCAGCAGCACTCCCCTGGCAGGCCAAGCGGGTGATCTACACAATGAGCAGTTCTTC,CASSTPLAGQAGDLHNEQFF,.,.,TRBJ2-1,TRBV21-1
TGTGCCAGCAGCTTATCCCTGTCCGCCGGGGAGCTGTTTTTT,CASSLSLSAGELFF,.,.,TRBJ2-2,TRBV7-3
TGTGCCAGCAGCCGTGTAGCGGGGGGCACAGATACGCAGTATTTT,CASSRVAGGTDTQYF,TRBD2,.,TRBJ2-3,TRBV11-3
TGCGCCAGCAGCCACCCGGGGGGGGCCGGAGAGACCCAGTACTTC,CASSHPGGAGETQYF,TRBD2,few,TRBJ2-5,TRBV4-1
TGTGCCAGCAGCCTAGACAGGGGACAACGCTATGGCTACACCTTC,CASSLDRGQRYGYTF,TRBD1,.,TRBJ1-2,TRBV3-1/TRBV3-2
TGCGCCAGCAGCAACCGACTAGCGGGGGCCAGCTCCTACGAGCAGTACTTC,CASSNRLAGASSYEQYF,TRBD2,.,TRBJ2-7,TRBV5-1
TGTGCCAGCTCACGTGCGGGGAATTTACAAGAGACCCAGTACTTC,CASSRAGNLQETQYF,.,few,TRBJ2-5,TRBV18
TGTGCCACCAGGGGGGGGACATTCACAGATACGCAGTATTTT,CATRGGTFTDTQYF,.,.,TRBJ2-3,TRBV7-9
TGTGCCAGCAGCGTAGAGGCGGCGGGCACAGATACGCAGTATTTT,CASSVEAAGTDTQYF,.,.,TRBJ2-3,TRBV9
TGTGCTAGTGGGGACAGGAACACCGGGGAGCTGTTTTTT,CASGDRNTGELFF,.,once,TRBJ2-2,TRBV12-5
TGTGCCAGCAGCTTAGCGGCCAGGGCTAGCGCCTACAATGAGCAGTTCTTC,CASSLAARASAYNEQFF,.,.,TRBJ2-1,TRBV11-2
TGTGCCAGCAGTTACGCGACTTGGGATACGCAGTATTTT,CASSYATWDTQYF,.,.,TRBJ2-3,TRBV6-5
TGTGCCAGCAGCTTAGGGACTCTTAATGAGCAGTTCTTC,CASSLGTLNEQFF,.,.,TRBJ2-1,TRBV7-9
TGTGCCAGCACCCGGTTGAGGAACGATGAGCAGTTCTTC,CASTRLRNDEQFF,.,.,TRBJ2-1,TRBV6-5
TGTGCCAGCAGCCCCATAGGGGACACTGAAGCTTTCTTT,CASSPIGDTEAFF,.,.,TRBJ1-1,TRBV7-3
TGTGCCAGTACCAGCGGCGCCTACAATGAGCAGTTCTTC,CASTSGAYNEQFF,.,.,TRBJ2-1,TRBV19
TGTGCCTGGATGGGACAGAACGAACGATGGGCTTTCTTT,CAWMGQNERWAFF,TRBD1,once,TRBJ1-1,TRBV30
TGTGCCTGGAGTGTCCCCGGGACAGCTTTCACCGGGGAGCTGTTTTTT,CAWSVPGTAFTGELFF,TRBD1,.,TRBJ2-2,TRBV30
TGTGCCAGCAGCTCCCAGGGAAAGCAGTTCTTC,CASSSQGKQFF,.,.,TRBJ2-1,TRBV5-6
TGTGCCAGCAGCTTAGGGCCTAGCGGAAGCTATACCTACAATGAGCAGTTCTTC,CASSLGPSGSYTYNEQFF,TRBD2,.,TRBJ2-1,TRBV11-2
TGTGCCAGCAGCTTACAAGGACAGGGGGCGTCCAAAAACATTCAGTACTTC,CASSLQGQGASKNIQYF,TRBD1,.,TRBJ2-4,TRBV7-2
TGTGCCAGCAGCGTTAGCGGGACAGATACGCAGTATTTT,CASSVSGTDTQYF,TRBD2,.,TRBJ2-3,TRBV9
TGTGCCAGCAGTGGTAGCTATTCAAGGAATAATTCACCCCTCCACTTT,CASSGSYSRNNSPLHF,.,.,TRBJ1-6,TRBV6-1
TGTGCCAGCAGCGCCCCTCGAGGTAGCGGGAGGGAGGGTGAGCAGTTCTTC,CASSAPRGSGREGEQFF,TRBD2,.,TRBJ2-1,TRBV5-4
TGTGCCAGCAGCACCCTTACGAGTAGCTCTGGAAACACCATATATTTT,CASSTLTSSSGNTIYF,.,.,TRBJ1-3,TRBV7-9
TGTGCCAGCAGCTTAGCGCTACAGGATGAAAAACTGTTTTTT,CASSLALQDEKLFF,.,.,TRBJ1-4,TRBV7-2
TGCAGCGTTGATGTCGTTCCGAGAGGCTACACCTTC,CSVDVVPRGYTF,.,.,TRBJ1-2,TRBV29-1
TGTGCCAGCAGCCAACGGACAGGGGGCACTGAGCAGTTCTTC,CASSQRTGGTEQFF,TRBD1,.,TRBJ2-1,TRBV3-1/TRBV3-2
TGTGCCAGCAGCTTAACGAACAGGACAGGGAAATATGGCTACACCTTC,CASSLTNRTGKYGYTF,TRBD1,.,TRBJ1-2,TRBV13
TGTGCCAGCAGCTCGGACAGGCCACCTAACTATGGCTACACCTTC,CASSSDRPPNYGYTF,TRBD1,.,TRBJ1-2,TRBV5-8
TGCAGCGCCGACGGGGGTTCGATATACAATGAGCAGTTCTTC,CSADGGSIYNEQFF,.,.,TRBJ2-1,TRBV29-1
TGTGCCAGCTCACCACCAGGGAGTGAAAAACTGTTTTTT,CASSPPGSEKLFF,.,.,TRBJ1-4,TRBV18
TGTGCCAGCAGCTTGGCCTTTGGGGCGGGAGGGCCGCAGTTCTTC,CASSLAFGAGGPQFF,TRBD2,.,TRBJ2-1,TRBV5-6
TGTGCCAGCAGTTTCTCCGACTGGGGGGGAACTGAAGCTTTCTTT,CASSFSDWGGTEAFF,.,.,TRBJ1-1,TRBV6-5
TGTGCCAGCAGCAAGGGACGACAGGGGGCTGGCTACACCTTC,CASSKGRQGAGYTF,TRBD1,.,TRBJ1-2,TRBV27
TGTGCCAGCAGCTTAGGGCAGGGGGTTACAGATACGCAGTATTTT,CASSLGQGVTDTQYF,TRBD1,.,TRBJ2-3,TRBV7-2
TGTGCCAGTAGTGGAATTAGCGGTCATAGCACAGATACGCAGTATTTT,CASSGISGHSTDTQYF,.,.,TRBJ2-3,TRBV19